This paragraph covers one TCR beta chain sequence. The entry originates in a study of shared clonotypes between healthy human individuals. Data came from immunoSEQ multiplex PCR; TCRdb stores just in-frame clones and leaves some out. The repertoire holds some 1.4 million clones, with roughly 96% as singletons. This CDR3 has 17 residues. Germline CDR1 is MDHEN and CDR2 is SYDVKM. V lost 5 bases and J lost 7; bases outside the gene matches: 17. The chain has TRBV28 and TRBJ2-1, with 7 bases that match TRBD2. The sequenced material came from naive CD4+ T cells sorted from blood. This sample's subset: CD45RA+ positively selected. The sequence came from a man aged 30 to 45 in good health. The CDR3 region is CASSLQRQGLVKNEQFF. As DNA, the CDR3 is TGTGCCAGCAGTCTACAACGCCAAGGACTAGTAAAAAATGAGCAGTTCTTC.